One and the same sample provided the 25 T cell receptor beta chains below, sequenced in a study of T cells in localized non-small cell lung cancer. Measured with immunoSEQ multiplex PCR; TCRdb has only the in-frame clones, and not every one. This sample has about 1,700 clones, with about 19% found just once. Sequenced here: normal lung tissue next to the tumor, sampled before any cancer treatment. These TCRs come from a woman aged 35 to 69 with stage I lung adenocarcinoma.

By frequency in the sample, this clone is medium-sized (0.01 to 0.1%). V usage is TRBV11-3 and J usage is TRBJ1-2; D is uncertain. The V gene's germline CDR1 is SGHNT and CDR2 YENEEA. Deletions cut 1 base from V and 0 bases from J, with 9 bases between. There are 15 residues in the CDR3. CDR3 DNA: TGTGCCAGCAGCTTAGTCGGCAGACCTAACTATGGCTACACCTTC. Encoded protein: CASSLVGRPNYGYTF.

This clone is termed large. J is TRBJ1-1 and V is TRBV18, with 7 bases that match TRBD1. The germline V gene has CDR1 KGHSH and CDR2 LQKENI. V was pared by 2 bases and J by 7 bases, with 7 bases of the junction left unmatched. The CDR3 loop spans 14 amino acids. The CDR3 sequence: CASSPVTGLLEAFF. The DNA of the CDR3 is TGTGCCAGCTCACCAGTGACAGGGCTTCTTGAAGCTTTCTTT.

The gene calls are TRBV11-3 and TRBJ2-5; TRBD2 is a possible D gene (6 bases). Germline V gives CDR1 SGHNT, CDR2 YENEEA. The V gene lost 5 bases and the J gene lost 4 bases, with 17 bases spanning the gap. The CDR3 sequence is 15 residues long. The CDR3 bases are TGTGCCAGCAGCACCCAGGGACTCCCCTCAGAGACCCAGTACTTC. Its translation: CASSTQGLPSETQYF.

This clone was seen a few times. The V and J genes are TRBV11-3 and TRBJ2-5, with 7 bases identical to TRBD2. The germline CDR1 and CDR2 sequences are SGHNT and YENEEA. This CDR3 has 16 amino acids. V lost 0 bases to trimming and J lost 2 bases; unmatched junction nucleotides: 6. CDR3 bases: TGTGCCAGCAGCTTAGAGCAGCGGGGCTTACAAGAGACCCAGTACTTC. Protein sequence: CASSLEQRGLQETQYF.

In its sample, this clone was seen a few times. The chain carries TRBV11-3 and TRBJ1-1; D unclear. V lost 3 bases and J lost 2, with 10 bases in between. CDR3 size: 14 residues. CDR1 SGHNT and CDR2 YENEEA come from the germline V gene. CDR3 protein: CASSFGDGNTEAFF. CDR3 nucleotides: TGTGCCAGCAGCTTCGGGGATGGCAACACTGAAGCTTTCTTT. Filled out from reference TRBV11-3 and TRBJ1-1, the complete variable domain reads EAGVVQSPRYKIIEKKQPVAFWCNPISGHNTLYWYLQNLGQGPELLIRYENEEAVDDSQLPKDRFSAERLKGVDSTLKIQPAELGDSAVYLCASSFGDGNTEAFFGQGTRLTVV.

V usage is TRBV11-3 and J usage is TRBJ1-6; TRBD1 matches 10 bases. CDR3 length equals 17 residues. J was trimmed by 0 bases and V by 5 bases; bases with no gene match: 4. Germline loops: CDR1 SGHNT, CDR2 YENEEA. For the CDR3, the DNA is TGTGCCAGCAGCAGATGGACAGGGGGCTCCTATAATTCACCCCTCCACTTT. Translation: CASSRWTGGSYNSPLHF.

This clone has a handful of counts. CDR3 coding DNA: TGTGCCTGGAGTGCCCGGCCTGAGAACATTCAGTACTTC. Translating it yields CAWSARPENIQYF. The V and J genes are TRBV30 and TRBJ2-4; unclear D gene. There are 13 residues in the CDR3. The ends were cut back, 1 base at V and 7 bases at J, with 11 bases in the middle. CDR1 GTSNPN and CDR2 SVGIG come from the germline V gene (reference sequence).

This chain joins TRBV6-8 and TRBJ1-6; D not certain. The CDR3 is 14 amino acids. Trimming pared 2 bases from V and 6 bases from J, leaving 8 bases between. Germline V gene sequence: CDR1 MNHGY, CDR2 SAAAGT. The CDR3 protein is CASSYRDGNSPLHF. DNA for the CDR3: TGTGCCAGCAGTTACCGTGACGGTAATTCACCCCTCCACTTT.

This clone is termed large. The chain links TRBV28 to TRBJ2-7; D unresolved. The V end lost 6 bases, the J end lost 2 bases, and 14 bases lay between the germline ends. Germline V CDR1 and CDR2: MDHEN, SYDVKM. The CDR3 covers 14 residues. DNA of the CDR3: TGTGCCAGCAGGAGTTCACCCTCTCCCTACGAGCAGTACTTC. Its translation: CASRSSPSPYEQYF.

This clone qualifies as hyperexpanded. V is TRBV11-3 and J is TRBJ2-7; no reliable D call. Trimming cost V 5 bases and J 0 bases, with 11 bases left between them. The germline gives CDR1 SGHNT, CDR2 YENEEA. This CDR3 is built from 14 residues. CDR3: CASSLGPSSYEQYF. Here the CDR3 DNA reads TGTGCCAGCAGCCTAGGCCCGAGCTCCTACGAGCAGTACTTC.

Written as DNA, the CDR3 is TGCAGCGTTGAAGATCAGGGACTGAACTTAGATACGCAGTATTTT. It yields the protein CSVEDQGLNLDTQYF. The chain recombines TRBV29-1 with TRBJ2-3, with D possibly matching TRBD2 (6 bases). CDR1 is SQVTM and CDR2 is ANQGSEA in the germline V gene. The CDR3 covers 15 residues. V lost 0 bases, J lost 5 bases, and 15 bases lay in between.

V usage is TRBV11-3 and J usage is TRBJ2-1; possible D gene TRBD1, 6 bases. The CDR3 is 14 residues long. Germline V lookup: CDR1 SGHNT, CDR2 YENEEA. The germline V and J ends were trimmed by 0 bases and 10 bases, with 13 bases remaining between them. The CDR3 reads CASSLEPGQGEQFF. The DNA of the CDR3 is TGTGCCAGCAGCTTAGAACCGGGCCAGGGGGAGCAGTTCTTC.

The chain is built from TRBV19 and TRBJ2-2, with TRBD1 as a possible D gene (6 bases). Germline lookup yields CDR1 LNHDA and CDR2 SQIVND (reference sequence). This CDR3 spans 14 amino acids. V was shortened by 8 bases and J by 2 bases, with 12 bases between the two germline ends. CDR3 coding DNA: TGTGCCAGTCGGTGGACAGTAAACACCGGGGAGCTGTTTTTT. Its translation: CASRWTVNTGELFF.

This clone was counted a single time. V and J are TRBV10-1 and TRBJ2-7; TRBD2 matches at 10 bases. Losses at the gene ends were 4 bases for V and 3 bases for J; bases not matched to a gene: 3. The CDR3 has 14 amino acids. Looked up from germline, CDR1 is WNHNN and CDR2 is SYGVQD (reference sequence). The CDR3 DNA is TGCGCCAGCAGTGGGCTAGCGGGGGACTACGAGCAGTACTTC. The encoded protein is CASSGLAGDYEQYF.

The genes are TRBV7-2 and TRBJ2-2; D tentatively fits TRBD1 or TRBD2 (5 bases each). The V end lost 3 bases, the J end lost 6 bases, and 8 bases lay between the germline ends. The CDR3 is 13 amino acids. Per germline, CDR1 SGHTA and CDR2 FQGNSA. The CDR3, as DNA: TGTGCCAGCAGCTTCGGGGCGTCCGGGGAGCTGTTTTTT. It is translated as CASSFGASGELFF.

The rearrangement uses TRBV5-1 and TRBJ2-7; D could derive from TRBD1 or TRBD2 (5 bases each). CDR1 SGHRS and CDR2 YFSETQ come from the germline V gene. V lost 7 bases and J lost 0, with 14 bases in between. The CDR3 is made up of 14 amino acids. The CDR3 coding sequence is TGCGCCAGCGGTCTAACTGGGGGCTCCTACGAGCAGTACTTC. Translation: CASGLTGGSYEQYF.

The gene calls are TRBV6-8 and TRBJ2-7; 11 nucleotides match TRBD2. Germline V CDR1 and CDR2: MNHGY, SAAAGT. The CDR3 spans 14 residues. V was clipped by 7 bases and J by 1 base; unmatched bases: 3. CDR3 loop: CASISSGGSYEQYF. In DNA, the CDR3 is TGTGCCAGCATCTCTAGCGGGGGGTCCTACGAGCAGTACTTC.

The chain combines TRBV29-1 with TRBJ2-7; TRBD2 is a possible D gene (6 bases). The CDR3 extends over 15 amino acids. From germline, CDR1 is SQVTM and CDR2 ANQGSEA. Trimming removed 3 bases at V and 0 bases at J, with 15 bases between. CDR3 sequence reads: CSVDGGDQPSYEQYF. The CDR3 region has the DNA TGCAGCGTTGATGGAGGGGACCAGCCCTCCTACGAGCAGTACTTC.

By proportion, this clone is hyperexpanded. The rearrangement uses TRBV9 and TRBJ2-7; no clear D gene. The CDR3 consists of 13 residues. Trimming left V 4 bases short and J 3 bases short, with 11 bases between. CDR1 is SGDLS, CDR2 YYNGEE, per germline. The CDR3 protein is CASSYNDGYEQYF. In DNA, the CDR3 is TGTGCCAGCAGCTACAATGACGGCTACGAGCAGTACTTC.

In DNA, the CDR3 is TGCAGCGTTGGTAACAGCGGGGGTTACACAGATACGCAGTATTTT. This translates into CSVGNSGGYTDTQYF. The rearrangement links TRBV29-1 to TRBJ2-3, with 8 bases matching TRBD2. Trimming removed 4 bases from V and 2 bases from J; junction bases left unmatched: 8. This CDR3 has 15 amino acids. CDR1 and CDR2 from the germline V gene are SQVTM and ANQGSEA.

The rearrangement links TRBV9 to TRBJ2-3; 9 bases agree with TRBD2. The CDR3 is 13 amino acids. After removal of 3 bases from V and 6 bases from J, the junction contained 2 bases not matched to a gene. CDR1 SGDLS and CDR2 YYNGEE come from the germline V gene. Here the CDR3 reads CASSGGGADTQYF. The CDR3 DNA reads as TGTGCCAGCAGCGGCGGGGGGGCGGATACGCAGTATTTT.

The genes are TRBV19 and TRBJ1-2; D is uncertain. CDR3 length equals 17 residues. Trimming took 3 bases from V and 1 from J, leaving 18 bases between them. CDR1 and CDR2 from the germline V gene are LNHDA and SQIVND (reference sequence). The CDR3 sequence is CASSILQDTTRNYGYTF. The CDR3 coding sequence is TGTGCCAGTAGTATCCTACAAGATACGACTCGTAACTATGGCTACACCTTC.

Of note for this clone: Other nucleotide sequences from this sample produce the same CDR3. V and J are TRBV19 and TRBJ2-1; the D is unclear. The CDR3 runs to 11 residues. Trimming left V 1 base short and J 10 bases short, with 5 bases between. The germline V gene has CDR1 LNHDA and CDR2 SQIVND (reference sequence). Here the CDR3 reads CASSIAREQFF. The CDR3, as DNA: TGTGCCAGTAGTATAGCACGAGAGCAGTTCTTC.

This clone is classed as medium-sized (0.01 to 0.1%). The V and J genes are TRBV6-8 and TRBJ1-4; D is perhaps TRBD1 (5 bases). In germline, CDR1 is MNHGY, CDR2 SAAAGT. This CDR3 has 13 amino acids. The V gene lost 2 bases and the J gene lost 8 bases, with 9 bases spanning the gap. The CDR3 DNA reads as TGTGCCAGCAGTTACAGGGGTGAGGAAAAACTGTTTTTT. Encoded protein: CASSYRGEEKLFF.

This clone occurred a few times. J is TRBJ2-3 and V is TRBV19; D uncertain. From germline, CDR1 is LNHDA and CDR2 SQIVND (reference sequence). V shed 5 bases and J shed 8 bases, with 11 bases lying between them. The CDR3 consists of 12 residues. CDR3 sequence reads: CASSSRTSTQYF. In DNA, the CDR3 is TGTGCCAGTAGTTCCCGGACCAGTACGCAGTATTTT. The entire variable domain, with the rest obtained from reference TRBV19 and TRBJ2-3, is as follows: DGGITQSPKYLFRKEGQNVTLSCEQNLNHDAMYWYRQDPGQGLRLIYYSQIVNDFQKGDIAEGYSVSREKKESFPLTVTSAQKNPTAFYLCASSSRTSTQYFGPGTRLTVL.